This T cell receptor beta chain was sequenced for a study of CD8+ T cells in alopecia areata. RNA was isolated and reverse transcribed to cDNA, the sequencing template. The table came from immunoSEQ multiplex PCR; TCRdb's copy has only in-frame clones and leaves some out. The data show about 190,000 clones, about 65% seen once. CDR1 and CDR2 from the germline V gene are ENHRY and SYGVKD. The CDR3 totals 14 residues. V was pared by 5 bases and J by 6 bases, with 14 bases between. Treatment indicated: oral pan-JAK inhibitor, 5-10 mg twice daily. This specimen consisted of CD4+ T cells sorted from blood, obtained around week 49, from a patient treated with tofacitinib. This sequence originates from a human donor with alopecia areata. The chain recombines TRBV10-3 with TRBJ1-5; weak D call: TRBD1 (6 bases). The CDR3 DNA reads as TGTGCCATCAGTCCCACAGGGAGCGGTCAGCCCCAGCATTTT. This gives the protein CAISPTGSGQPQHF.